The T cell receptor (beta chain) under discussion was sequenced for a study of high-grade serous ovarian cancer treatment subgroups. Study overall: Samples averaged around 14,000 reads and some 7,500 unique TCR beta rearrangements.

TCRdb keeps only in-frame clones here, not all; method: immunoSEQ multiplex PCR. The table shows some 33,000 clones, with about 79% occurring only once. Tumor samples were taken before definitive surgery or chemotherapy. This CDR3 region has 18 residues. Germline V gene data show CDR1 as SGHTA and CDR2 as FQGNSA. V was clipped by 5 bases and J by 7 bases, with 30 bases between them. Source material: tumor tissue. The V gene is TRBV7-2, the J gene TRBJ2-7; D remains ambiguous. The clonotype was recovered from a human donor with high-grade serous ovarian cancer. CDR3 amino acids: CASSAPGGGAFSWGEQYF. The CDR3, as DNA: TGTGCCAGCAGCGCACCAGGCGGCGGCGCATTTTCCTGGGGAGAGCAGTACTTC.